This T cell receptor (beta chain) was observed in a study of blood T cell repertoires in COVID-19. Under the authors' procedure: How many nucleated cells were present was estimated from reference gene primer amplification. Data came from immunoSEQ multiplex PCR; TCRdb stores just in-frame clones and leaves some out. V and J calls and clone size are as listed in that table; D and trimming were resolved from the DNA. The table lists 180,000 or so clones, approximately 88% of them singletons, with around 6.6% in the top ten. The clonotype originates from a man aged 40-50 years with acute or convalescent COVID-19. Source material: peripheral blood.

This CDR3 reads CATSDAGQDSNQPQHF. In DNA form, the CDR3 reads TGTGCCACCAGTGATGCCGGACAGGATAGCAATCAGCCCCAGCATTTT. This chain joins TRBV24-1 and TRBJ1-5; 7 nucleotides align to TRBD1. CDR1 and CDR2 (germline): KGHDR, SFDVKD. V shed 3 bases and J 0 bases; nucleotides not matched to a gene: 4. CDR3 length equals 16 residues.